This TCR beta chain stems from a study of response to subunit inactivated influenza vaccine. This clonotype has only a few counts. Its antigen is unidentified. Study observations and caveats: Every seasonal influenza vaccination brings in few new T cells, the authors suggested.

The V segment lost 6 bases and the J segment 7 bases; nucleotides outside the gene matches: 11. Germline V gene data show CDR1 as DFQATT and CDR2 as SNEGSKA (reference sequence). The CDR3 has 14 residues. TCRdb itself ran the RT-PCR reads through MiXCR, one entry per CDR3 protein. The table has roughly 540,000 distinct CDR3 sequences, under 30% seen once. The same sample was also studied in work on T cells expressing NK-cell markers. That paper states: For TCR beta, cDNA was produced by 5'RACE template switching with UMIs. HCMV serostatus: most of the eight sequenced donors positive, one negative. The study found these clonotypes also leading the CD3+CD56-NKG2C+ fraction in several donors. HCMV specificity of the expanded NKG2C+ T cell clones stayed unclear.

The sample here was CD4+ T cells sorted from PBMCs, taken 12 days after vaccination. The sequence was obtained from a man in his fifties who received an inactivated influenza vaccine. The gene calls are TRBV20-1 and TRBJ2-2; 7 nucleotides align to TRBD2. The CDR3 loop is CSATPLRGDGELFF. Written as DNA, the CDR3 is TGCAGTGCGACGCCCCTTCGGGGGGACGGGGAGCTGTTTTTT.